This passage covers 5 T cell receptor beta chains from one sample sequenced in a study of T cells in Graves' hyperthyroidism and ophthalmopathy. Amplification targeted TCR beta CDR3 regions from RNA transcripts. RT-PCR in the first round (using the HTBI primer set) targeted the TCR CDR3. A single record per CDR3 protein comes from TCRdb applying MiXCR to the multiplex PCR reads. Of roughly 200,000 distinct CDR3 sequences in the sample, 15% to 20% were seen once. The specimen sequenced was blood. The receptors were gathered from a man aged 40-55 years with Graves' hyperthyroidism.

The CDR3 here is CASSLAGTGATEAFF. Written as DNA, the CDR3 is TGTGCCAGCAGCTTAGCGGGGACAGGGGCTACTGAAGCTTTCTTT. This chain joins TRBV7-8 and TRBJ1-1; 10 bases map to TRBD1. CDR1 is SGHVS and CDR2 is FQNEAQ in the germline V gene. The trim removed 0 bases at V and 5 bases at J, leaving 3 bases unmatched. The CDR3 spans 15 residues.

This clonotype was seen only once. This chain connects TRBV7-2 to TRBJ1-1; 7 nucleotides match TRBD1. This CDR3 comprises 16 residues. Germline lookup yields CDR1 SGHTA and CDR2 FQGNSA. The V and J ends lost 5 bases and 0 bases, in that order; junction bases with no gene match: 9. The DNA of the CDR3 is TGTGCCAGCAGCACCCCCGGGACAGCCATGAACACTGAAGCTTTCTTT. Residues: CASSTPGTAMNTEAFF.

Many counts were recorded for this clonotype. V is TRBV3-1 and J is TRBJ1-3, with 9 bases identical to TRBD1. CDR3 size: 13 residues. Unmatched junction bases numbered 4, after V lost 5 bases and J lost 8 bases. Per germline, CDR1 LGHDT and CDR2 YNNKEL (reference sequence). CDR3 region: CASSTWTGDTIYF. Written as DNA, the CDR3 is TGTGCCAGCAGCACTTGGACAGGGGACACCATATATTTT.

The V and J genes are TRBV4-3 and TRBJ2-6; either TRBD1 or TRBD2 may fit D (5 bases each). Trimming left V 4 bases short and J 0 bases short, with 19 bases between. In germline, CDR1 is LGHNA, CDR2 YSLEER. This CDR3 spans 19 amino acids. The CDR3 loop is CASSLASGQGNSGANVLTF. The DNA for the CDR3 is TGCGCCAGCAGCCTGGCGTCGGGGCAGGGTAACTCTGGGGCCAACGTCCTGACTTTC.

This clonotype was observed at least ten times. This chain links TRBV7-2 with TRBJ2-2; 7 bases fit TRBD1. The CDR3 runs to 15 residues. V lost 1 base and J lost 7; bases outside the gene matches: 6. Germline CDR1 reads SGHTA; CDR2 reads FQGNSA. DNA for the CDR3: TGTGCCAGCAGCTTAGAGGCCAGGGGGAACGGGGAGCTGTTTTTT. It codes for CASSLEARGNGELFF.